This T cell receptor (beta chain) stems from a study of post-analysis software for immune sequencing data. For the study at large: Courses of disease covered relapsing-remitting, secondary progressive and progressive-relapsing multiple sclerosis. Study observations and caveats: Multiple sclerosis was associated with a significant reduction in normalized Chao1 diversity relative to controls. When patients were compared with controls, a handful of TRBV segments were more frequent, TRBV5-6, TRBV5-1 and TRBV20-1 among them. Under the F measure, samples that were prepared in one batch clustered strongly together.

In the case of this clonotype: The antigen remains undetermined.

Trimming pared 6 bases from V and 12 bases from J, leaving 15 bases between. The CDR3 runs 12 residues. Prepared TCR beta cDNA libraries contained unique molecular identifiers. About 500,000 cDNA molecules were obtained per 1 to 10 million input T cells. In TCRdb, the PCR reads were re-called with MiXCR into one record per CDR3 protein. The table shows 700,000 to 800,000 distinct CDR3 sequences, with 30% occurring only once. The TCR sequence derives from a girl under 18 with multiple sclerosis. The rearrangement links TRBV12-3 or TRBV12-4 to TRBJ2-1, with D possibly called TRBD1 or TRBD2 (5 bases each). The sample comprised blood. The CDR3 DNA follows: TGTGCCAGCAGGGGGACCACCAAACTGCAGTTCTTC. Its translation is CASRGTTKLQFF.